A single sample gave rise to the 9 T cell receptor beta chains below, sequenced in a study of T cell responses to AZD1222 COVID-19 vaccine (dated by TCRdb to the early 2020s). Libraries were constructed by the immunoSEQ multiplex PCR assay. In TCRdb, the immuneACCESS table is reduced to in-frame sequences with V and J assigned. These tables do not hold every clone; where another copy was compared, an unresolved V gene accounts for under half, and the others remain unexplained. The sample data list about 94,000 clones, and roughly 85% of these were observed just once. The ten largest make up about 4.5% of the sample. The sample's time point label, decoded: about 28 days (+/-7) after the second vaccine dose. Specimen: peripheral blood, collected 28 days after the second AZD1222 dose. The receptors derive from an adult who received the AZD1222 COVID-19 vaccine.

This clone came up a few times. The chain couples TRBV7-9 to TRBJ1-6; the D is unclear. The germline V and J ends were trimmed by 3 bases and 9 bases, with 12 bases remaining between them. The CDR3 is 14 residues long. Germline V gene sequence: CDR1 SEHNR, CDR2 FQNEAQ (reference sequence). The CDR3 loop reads CASSLLEGRSPLHF. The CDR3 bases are TGTGCCAGCAGCTTGCTGGAGGGCCGTTCACCCCTCCACTTT.

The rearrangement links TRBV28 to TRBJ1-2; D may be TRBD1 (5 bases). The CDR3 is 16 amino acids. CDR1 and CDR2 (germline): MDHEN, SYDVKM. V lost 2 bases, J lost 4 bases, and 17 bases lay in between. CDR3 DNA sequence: TGTGCCAGCAGTTTACTCACAGGCGGGACGATCTATGGCTACACCTTC. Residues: CASSLLTGGTIYGYTF.

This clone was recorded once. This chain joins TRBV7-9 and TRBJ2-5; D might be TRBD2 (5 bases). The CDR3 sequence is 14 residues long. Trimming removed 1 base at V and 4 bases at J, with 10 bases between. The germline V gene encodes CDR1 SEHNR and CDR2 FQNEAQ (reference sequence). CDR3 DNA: TGTGCCAGCAGCTTAGTGATGGGGAGAGAGACCCAGTACTTC. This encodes CASSLVMGRETQYF.

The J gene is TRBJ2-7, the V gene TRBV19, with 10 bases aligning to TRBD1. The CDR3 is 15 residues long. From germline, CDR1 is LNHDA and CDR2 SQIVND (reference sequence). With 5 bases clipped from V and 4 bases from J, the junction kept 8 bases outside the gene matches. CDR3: CASSAPGTGAYEQYF. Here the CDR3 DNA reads TGTGCCAGTAGTGCGCCCGGGACAGGGGCGTACGAGCAGTACTTC.

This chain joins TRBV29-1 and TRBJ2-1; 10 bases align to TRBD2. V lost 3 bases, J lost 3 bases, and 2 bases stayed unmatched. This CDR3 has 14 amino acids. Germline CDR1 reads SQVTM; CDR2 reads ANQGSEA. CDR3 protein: CSVDTSGDYNEQFF. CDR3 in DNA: TGCAGCGTTGACACTAGCGGGGACTACAATGAGCAGTTCTTC.

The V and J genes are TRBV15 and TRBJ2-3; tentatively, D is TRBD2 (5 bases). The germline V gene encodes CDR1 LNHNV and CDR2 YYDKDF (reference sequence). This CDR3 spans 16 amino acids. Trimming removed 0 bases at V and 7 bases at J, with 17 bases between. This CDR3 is CATSRESGTWGYTQYF. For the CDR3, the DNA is TGTGCCACCAGCAGAGAGAGCGGTACTTGGGGTTATACGCAGTATTTT.

CDR3 region: CASSFPNVNSPLHF. For the CDR3, the DNA is TGCGCCAGCAGCTTCCCAAACGTTAATTCACCCCTCCACTTT. The chain has TRBV5-1 and TRBJ1-6; no clear D. V gave up 2 bases and J gave up 6 bases, with 9 bases separating them. CDR1 is SGHRS, CDR2 YFSETQ, per germline. The CDR3 extends over 14 amino acids.

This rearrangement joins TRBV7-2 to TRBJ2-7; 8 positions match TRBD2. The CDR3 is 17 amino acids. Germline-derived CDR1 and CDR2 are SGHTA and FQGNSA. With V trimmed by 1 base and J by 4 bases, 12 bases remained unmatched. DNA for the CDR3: TGTGCCAGCAGCTTAGAACGGTTACCGGGAGGGATTTACGAGCAGTACTTC. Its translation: CASSLERLPGGIYEQYF. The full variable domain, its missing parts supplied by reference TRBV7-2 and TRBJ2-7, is GAGVSQSPSNKVTEKGKDVELRCDPISGHTALYWYRQSLGQGLEFLIYFQGNSAPDKSGLPSDRFSAERTGGSVSTLTIQRTQQEDSAVYLCASSLERLPGGIYEQYFGPGTRLTVT.

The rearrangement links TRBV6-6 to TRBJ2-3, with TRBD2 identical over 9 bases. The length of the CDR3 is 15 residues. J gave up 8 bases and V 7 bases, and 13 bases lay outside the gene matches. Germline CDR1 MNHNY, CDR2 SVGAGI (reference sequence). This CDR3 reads CASTPAAGGGSTQYF. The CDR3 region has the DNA TGTGCCAGCACTCCGGCGGCGGGAGGGGGTAGTACGCAGTATTTT.